A selection of T cell receptor beta chains follows, all from one sample in a study of blood T cell repertoires in COVID-19. The protocol was immunoSEQ multiplex PCR, while the TCRdb copy is restricted to in-frame clones and leaves out a portion. The sample has about 200,000 clones; about 87% are singletons. The sequenced sample consisted of peripheral blood. The receptors were sampled from a man aged 55 to 70 who had recovered from COVID-19. CDR3s include the opening cysteine and the closing phenylalanine or tryptophan. D genes are given only for firm matches. Clone size is stated in some rows and not others, as once, few, many or a class when expanded.

>TRBJ2-1|TRBV6-5|few|-
CATTGGPTYNEQFF
TGTGCCACCACCGGAGGACCTACCTACAATGAGCAGTTCTTC
>TRBJ1-2|TRBV19|-|TRBD1
CASSIRTGDYGYTF
TGTGCCAGTAGTATACGGACAGGGGACTATGGCTACACCTTC
>TRBJ2-2|TRBV7-2|-|-
CASSWDIFTGELFF
TGTGCCAGCAGCTGGGACATATTCACCGGGGAGCTGTTTTTT
>TRBJ2-2|TRBV28|-|TRBD2
CASGEGLAGGLAGELFF
TGTGCCAGCGGGGAGGGACTAGCGGGAGGTTTGGCCGGGGAGCTGTTTTTT
>TRBJ1-1|TRBV6-2/TRBV6-3|-|-
CASSLQGMNTEAFF
TGTGCCAGCAGCCTACAGGGCATGAACACTGAAGCTTTCTTT
>TRBJ1-2|TRBV28|-|-
CASSFRGPTGRGYTF
TGTGCCAGCAGTTTCAGGGGACCCACGGGACGAGGCTACACCTTC
>TRBJ1-5|TRBV28|-|-
CASSPGQGGNQPQHF
TGTGCCAGCAGTCCGGGACAAGGCGGCAATCAGCCCCAGCATTTT
>TRBJ2-5|TRBV18|once|TRBD2
CASSPRISSGDMGETQYF
TGTGCCAGCTCACCCCGAATATCTAGCGGGGATATGGGAGAGACCCAGTACTTC
>TRBJ2-5|TRBV29-1|-|-
CSVVGGPLVPQYF
TGCAGCGTTGTCGGGGGGCCCCTCGTTCCCCAGTACTTC
>TRBJ2-3|TRBV5-6|-|TRBD2
CASSSRTSGFGDTQYF
TGTGCCAGCAGCAGTAGGACTAGCGGGTTCGGGGATACGCAGTATTTT
>TRBJ2-7|TRBV28|-|TRBD2
CASSFLSAGLSYEQYF
TGTGCCAGCAGTTTCCTTTCAGCGGGACTCTCCTACGAGCAGTACTTC
>TRBJ2-7|TRBV30|few|-
CASQGDGRGYEQYF
TGTGCCTCTCAAGGGGACGGCAGGGGCTACGAGCAGTACTTC
>TRBJ2-6|TRBV5-4|-|-
CASSLAQVPNVLTF
TGTGCCAGCAGCTTGGCTCAGGTCCCCAACGTCCTGACTTTC
>TRBJ2-3|TRBV3-1/TRBV3-2|-|-
CASSVGGAVDTQYF
TGTGCCAGCAGCGTTGGGGGGGCCGTAGATACGCAGTATTTT
>TRBJ2-7|TRBV19|-|TRBD2
CASSLRTSGRYEQYF
TGTGCCAGTAGTCTTCGGACTAGCGGGAGATACGAGCAGTACTTC
>TRBJ2-2|TRBV5-1|-|TRBD2
CASSSMTSGSTGELFF
TGCGCCAGCAGCTCCATGACTAGCGGGAGCACCGGGGAGCTGTTTTTT
>TRBJ2-3|TRBV9|-|-
CASSVTGGAGADTQYF
TGTGCCAGCAGCGTAACAGGGGGGGCCGGGGCAGATACGCAGTATTTT
>TRBJ2-2|TRBV28|-|TRBD2
CASSLFRTSGSAGELFF
TGTGCCAGCAGTTTATTCCGGACTAGCGGGAGTGCCGGGGAGCTGTTTTTT
>TRBJ2-7|TRBV5-8|-|-
CASTRGEPEQYF
TGTGCCAGCACCCGGGGAGAACCCGAGCAGTACTTC
>TRBJ2-3|TRBV19|many|TRBD1
CASGGQFTDTQYF
TGTGCCAGTGGGGGACAGTTCACAGATACGCAGTATTTT
>TRBJ2-1|TRBV5-1|-|TRBD2
CASSLPGTSGRKGNYNEQFF
TGCGCCAGCAGCTTGCCGGGGACTAGCGGGAGAAAAGGGAATTACAATGAGCAGTTCTTC
>TRBJ1-2|TRBV30|-|-
CASLFVGAGAVQGYTF
TGTGCCTCTCTTTTCGTAGGCGCAGGGGCGGTTCAGGGCTACACCTTC
>TRBJ2-1|TRBV5-4|-|-
CASSLDSEGQFF
TGTGCCAGCAGCTTAGACTCTGAAGGGCAGTTCTTC
>TRBJ1-2|TRBV5-1|once|TRBD1
CASSFTGQGGYGYTF
TGCGCCAGCAGCTTCACGGGACAGGGGGGATATGGCTACACCTTC
>TRBJ1-4|TRBV7-2|once|-
CASSFALPGVGKLFF
TGTGCCAGCAGCTTTGCCCTGCCCGGGGTTGGGAAACTGTTTTTT
>TRBJ2-7|TRBV14|-|-
CASSSLTASYEQYF
TGTGCCAGCAGCTCACTTACCGCCTCCTACGAGCAGTACTTC
>TRBJ2-3|TRBV7-6|-|-
CASSDRTTGGTQYF
TGTGCCAGCAGCGACCGGACGACCGGGGGTACGCAGTATTTT
>TRBJ1-1|TRBV30|-|-
CAWNTNTEAFF
TGTGCCTGGAACACGAACACTGAAGCTTTCTTT
>TRBJ2-7|TRBV28|-|TRBD2
CASSSGLEWYF
TGTGCCAGCAGTTCGGGACTAGAATGGTACTTC
>TRBJ1-1|TRBV7-6|-|-
CASSPSIF
TGTGCCAGCAGCCCGAGTATATTT
>TRBJ2-3|TRBV9|-|-
CASSVGSDIGTDTQYF
TGTGCCAGCAGCGTAGGTAGTGATATCGGGACAGATACGCAGTATTTT
>TRBJ1-1|TRBV19|few|TRBD1
CASKRQGAAEAFF
TGTGCCAGCAAGAGACAGGGGGCGGCTGAAGCTTTCTTT
>TRBJ2-7|TRBV5-1|-|TRBD1
CASSFQGAQEQYF
TGCGCCAGCAGCTTCCAGGGGGCTCAAGAGCAGTACTTC